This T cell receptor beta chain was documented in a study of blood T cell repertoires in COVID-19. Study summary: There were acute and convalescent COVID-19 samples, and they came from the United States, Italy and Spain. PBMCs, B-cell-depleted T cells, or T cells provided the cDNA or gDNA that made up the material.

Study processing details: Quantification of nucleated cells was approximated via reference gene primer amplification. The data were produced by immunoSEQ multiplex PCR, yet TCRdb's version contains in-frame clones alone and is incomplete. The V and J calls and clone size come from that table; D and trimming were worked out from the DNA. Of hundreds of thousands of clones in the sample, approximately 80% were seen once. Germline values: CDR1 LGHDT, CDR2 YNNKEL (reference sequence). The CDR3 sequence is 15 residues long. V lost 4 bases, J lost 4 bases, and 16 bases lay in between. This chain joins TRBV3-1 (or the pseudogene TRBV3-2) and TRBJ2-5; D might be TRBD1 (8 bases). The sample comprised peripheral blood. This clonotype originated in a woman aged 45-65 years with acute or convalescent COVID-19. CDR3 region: CASSRRNRGGETQYF. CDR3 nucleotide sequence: TGTGCCAGCAGCCGCAGGAACAGGGGGGGAGAGACCCAGTACTTC.